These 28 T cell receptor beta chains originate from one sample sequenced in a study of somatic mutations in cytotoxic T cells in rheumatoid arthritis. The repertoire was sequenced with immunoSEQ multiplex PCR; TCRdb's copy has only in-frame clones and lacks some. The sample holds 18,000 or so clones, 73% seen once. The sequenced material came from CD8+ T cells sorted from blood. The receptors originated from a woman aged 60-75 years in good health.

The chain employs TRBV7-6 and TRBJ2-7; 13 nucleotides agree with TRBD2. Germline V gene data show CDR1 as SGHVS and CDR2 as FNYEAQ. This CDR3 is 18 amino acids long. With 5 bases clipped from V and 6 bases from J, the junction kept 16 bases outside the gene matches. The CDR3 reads CASSHRGLAGKLVGEQYF. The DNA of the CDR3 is TGTGCCAGCAGCCACCGGGGACTAGCGGGAAAGCTAGTCGGCGAGCAGTACTTC.

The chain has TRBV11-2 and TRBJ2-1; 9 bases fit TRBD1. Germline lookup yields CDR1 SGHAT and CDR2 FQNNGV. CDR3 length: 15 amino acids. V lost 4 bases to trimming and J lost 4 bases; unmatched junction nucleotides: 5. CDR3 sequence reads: CASSSTGQGYNEQFF. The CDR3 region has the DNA TGTGCCAGCAGCTCCACGGGACAGGGATACAATGAGCAGTTCTTC. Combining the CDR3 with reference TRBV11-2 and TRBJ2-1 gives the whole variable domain EAGVAQSPRYKIIEKRQSVAFWCNPISGHATLYWYQQILGQGPKLLIQFQNNGVVDDSQLPKDRFSAERLKGVDSTLKIQPAKLEDSAVYLCASSSTGQGYNEQFFGPGTRLTVL.

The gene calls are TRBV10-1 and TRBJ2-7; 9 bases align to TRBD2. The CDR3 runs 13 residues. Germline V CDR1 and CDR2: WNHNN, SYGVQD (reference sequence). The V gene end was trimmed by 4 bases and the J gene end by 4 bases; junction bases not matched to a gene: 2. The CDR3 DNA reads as TGCGCCAGCAGTGGAGGACTAGCGTACGAGCAGTACTTC. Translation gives CASSGGLAYEQYF.

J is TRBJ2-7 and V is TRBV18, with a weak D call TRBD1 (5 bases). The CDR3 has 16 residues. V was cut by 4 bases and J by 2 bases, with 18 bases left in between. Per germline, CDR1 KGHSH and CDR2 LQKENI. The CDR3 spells CASSLIQVDGAYEQYF. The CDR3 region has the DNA TGTGCCAGCTCACTAATACAGGTTGACGGCGCCTACGAGCAGTACTTC. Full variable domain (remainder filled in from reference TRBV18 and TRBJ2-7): NAGVMQNPRHLVRRRGQEARLRCSPMKGHSHVYWYRQLPEEGLKFMVYLQKENIIDESGMPKERFSAEFPKEGPSILRIQQVVRGDSAAYFCASSLIQVDGAYEQYFGPGTRLTVT.

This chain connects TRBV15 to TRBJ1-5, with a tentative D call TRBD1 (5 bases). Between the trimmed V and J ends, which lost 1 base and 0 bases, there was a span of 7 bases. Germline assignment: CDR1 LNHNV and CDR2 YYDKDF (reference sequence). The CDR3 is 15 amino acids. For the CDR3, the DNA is TGTGCCACCAGCAGAGCAAGGGGTAGCAATCAGCCCCAGCATTTT. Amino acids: CATSRARGSNQPQHF.

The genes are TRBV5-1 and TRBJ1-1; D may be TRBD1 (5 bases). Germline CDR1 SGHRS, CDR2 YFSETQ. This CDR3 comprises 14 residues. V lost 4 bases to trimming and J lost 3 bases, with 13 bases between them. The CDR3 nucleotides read TGCGCCAGCAGCCCACCCGGGACGTACACTGAAGCTTTCTTT. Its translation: CASSPPGTYTEAFF.

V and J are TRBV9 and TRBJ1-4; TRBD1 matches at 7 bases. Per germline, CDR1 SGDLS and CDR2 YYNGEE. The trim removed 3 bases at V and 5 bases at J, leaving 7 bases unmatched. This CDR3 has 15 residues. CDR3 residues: CASSALDRWNEKLFF. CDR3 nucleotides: TGTGCCAGCAGCGCATTGGACAGGTGGAATGAAAAACTGTTTTTT.

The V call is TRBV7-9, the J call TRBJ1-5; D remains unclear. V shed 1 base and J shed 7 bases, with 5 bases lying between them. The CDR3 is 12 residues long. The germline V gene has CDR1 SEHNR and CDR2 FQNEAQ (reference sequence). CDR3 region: CASSLGKQPQHF. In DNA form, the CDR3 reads TGTGCCAGCAGCTTAGGTAAACAGCCCCAGCATTTT.

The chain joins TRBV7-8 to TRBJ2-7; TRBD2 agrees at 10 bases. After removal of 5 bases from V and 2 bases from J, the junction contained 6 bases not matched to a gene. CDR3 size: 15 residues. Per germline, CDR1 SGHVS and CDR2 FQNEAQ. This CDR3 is CASSVTSGETYEQYF. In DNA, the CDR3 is TGTGCCAGCAGCGTTACTAGCGGGGAGACCTACGAGCAGTACTTC.

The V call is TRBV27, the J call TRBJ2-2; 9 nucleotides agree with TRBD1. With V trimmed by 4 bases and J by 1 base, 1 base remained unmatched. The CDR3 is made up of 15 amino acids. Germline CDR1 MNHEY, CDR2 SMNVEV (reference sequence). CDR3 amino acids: CASSSDRGNTGELFF. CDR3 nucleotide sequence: TGTGCCAGCAGTTCGGACAGGGGGAACACCGGGGAGCTGTTTTTT.

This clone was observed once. The CDR3 DNA is TGTGCCTGGAATCCGGGGCAGGGTCAGGACACCATATATTTT. Residues: CAWNPGQGQDTIYF. V usage is TRBV30 and J usage is TRBJ1-3; D might be TRBD1 (5 bases). The CDR3 is 14 amino acids. V dropped 4 bases and J dropped 8 bases, with 18 bases sitting between them. Germline loops: CDR1 GTSNPN, CDR2 SVGIG (reference sequence).

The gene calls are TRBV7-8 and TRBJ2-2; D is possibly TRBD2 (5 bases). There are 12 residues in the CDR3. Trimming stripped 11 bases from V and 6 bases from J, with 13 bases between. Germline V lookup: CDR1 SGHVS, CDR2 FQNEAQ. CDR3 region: CALSSGAGELFF. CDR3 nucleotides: TGTGCCCTATCGAGCGGCGCCGGGGAGCTGTTTTTT.

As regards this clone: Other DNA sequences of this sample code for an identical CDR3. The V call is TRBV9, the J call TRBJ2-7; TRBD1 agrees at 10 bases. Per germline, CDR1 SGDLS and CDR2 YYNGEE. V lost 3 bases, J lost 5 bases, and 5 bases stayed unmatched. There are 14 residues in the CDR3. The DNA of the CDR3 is TGTGCCAGCAGCGCACCGGGACAGGGGAACGAGCAGTACTTC. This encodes CASSAPGQGNEQYF.

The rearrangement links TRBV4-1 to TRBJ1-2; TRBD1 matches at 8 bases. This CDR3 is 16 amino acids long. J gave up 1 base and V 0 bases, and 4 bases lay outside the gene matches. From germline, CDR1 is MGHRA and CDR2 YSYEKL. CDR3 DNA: TGCGCCAGCAGCCAAGAGCAGGGGGCGGATAACTATGGCTACACCTTC. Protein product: CASSQEQGADNYGYTF.

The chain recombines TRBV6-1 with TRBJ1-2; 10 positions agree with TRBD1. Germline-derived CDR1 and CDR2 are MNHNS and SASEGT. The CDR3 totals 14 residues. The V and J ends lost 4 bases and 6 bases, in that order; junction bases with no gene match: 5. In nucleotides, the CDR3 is TGTGCCAGCAGTGGGGCGACAGGGGGCCATGGCTACACCTTC. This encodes CASSGATGGHGYTF.

CDR3 amino acids: CASSTGRGVYEQYF. CDR3 sequence (DNA): TGTGCCAGCAGCACCGGGCGGGGAGTTTACGAGCAGTACTTC. This chain uses TRBV5-4 with TRBJ2-7; D is perhaps TRBD2 (6 bases). V was cut by 4 bases and J by 4 bases, with 15 bases left in between. Germline V lookup: CDR1 SGHNT, CDR2 YYREEE (reference sequence). The CDR3 consists of 14 residues. Full variable domain (rest looked up from reference TRBV5-4 and TRBJ2-7): ETGVTQSPTHLIKTRGQQVTLRCSSQSGHNTVSWYQQALGQGPQFIFQYYREEENGRGNFPPRFSGLQFPNYSSELNVNALELDDSALYLCASSTGRGVYEQYFGPGTRLTVT.

The CDR3 loop is CASSPSTGGEDYGYTF. As DNA, the CDR3 is TGTGCCAGCTCACCATCAACAGGGGGCGAGGACTATGGCTACACCTTC. The chain couples TRBV18 to TRBJ1-2; TRBD1 matches at 9 bases. V lost 2 bases to trimming and J lost 3 bases; unmatched junction nucleotides: 7. This CDR3 spans 16 amino acids. The germline gives CDR1 KGHSH, CDR2 LQKENI. Full variable domain (remainder filled in from reference TRBV18 and TRBJ1-2): NAGVMQNPRHLVRRRGQEARLRCSPMKGHSHVYWYRQLPEEGLKFMVYLQKENIIDESGMPKERFSAEFPKEGPSILRIQQVVRGDSAAYFCASSPSTGGEDYGYTFGSGTRLTVV.

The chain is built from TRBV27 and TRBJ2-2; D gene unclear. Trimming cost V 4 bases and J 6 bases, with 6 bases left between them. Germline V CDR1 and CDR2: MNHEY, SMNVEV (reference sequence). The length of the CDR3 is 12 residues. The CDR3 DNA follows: TGTGCCAGCAGTTCTCGGGCCGGGGAGCTGTTTTTT. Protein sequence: CASSSRAGELFF.

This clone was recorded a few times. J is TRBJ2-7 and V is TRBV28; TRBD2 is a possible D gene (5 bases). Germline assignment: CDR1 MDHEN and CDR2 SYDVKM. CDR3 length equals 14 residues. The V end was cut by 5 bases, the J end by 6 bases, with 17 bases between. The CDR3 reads CASSNRQVAGEQYF. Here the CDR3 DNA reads TGTGCCAGCAGTAACCGCCAGGTGGCGGGCGAGCAGTACTTC.

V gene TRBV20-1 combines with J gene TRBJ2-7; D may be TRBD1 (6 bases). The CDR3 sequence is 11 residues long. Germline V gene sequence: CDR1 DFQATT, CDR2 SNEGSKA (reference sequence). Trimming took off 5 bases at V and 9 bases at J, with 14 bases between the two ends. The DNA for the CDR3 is TGCAGTGCTGGGGGTCAAGGGGGGCAGTACTTC. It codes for CSAGGQGGQYF.

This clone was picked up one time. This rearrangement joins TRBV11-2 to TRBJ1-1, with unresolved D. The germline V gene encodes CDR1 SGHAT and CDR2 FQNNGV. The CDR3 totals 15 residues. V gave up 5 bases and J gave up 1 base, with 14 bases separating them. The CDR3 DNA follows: TGTGCCAGCAGCCTCAGGACGGAAAAGAACACTGAAGCTTTCTTT. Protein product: CASSLRTEKNTEAFF.

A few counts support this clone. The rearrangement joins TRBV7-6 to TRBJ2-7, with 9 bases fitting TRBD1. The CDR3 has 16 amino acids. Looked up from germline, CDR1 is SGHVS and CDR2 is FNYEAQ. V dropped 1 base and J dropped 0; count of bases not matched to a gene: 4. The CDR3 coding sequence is TGTGCCAGCAGCTTAGTGACAGGGGGTGACTCCTACGAGCAGTACTTC. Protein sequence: CASSLVTGGDSYEQYF.

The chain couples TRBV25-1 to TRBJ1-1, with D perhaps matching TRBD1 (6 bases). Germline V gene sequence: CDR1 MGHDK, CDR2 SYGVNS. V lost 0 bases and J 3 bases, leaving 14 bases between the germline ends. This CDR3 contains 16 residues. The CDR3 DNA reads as TGTGCCAGCAGTGAATATTTCCCTAACAGGGACACTGAAGCTTTCTTT. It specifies CASSEYFPNRDTEAFF.

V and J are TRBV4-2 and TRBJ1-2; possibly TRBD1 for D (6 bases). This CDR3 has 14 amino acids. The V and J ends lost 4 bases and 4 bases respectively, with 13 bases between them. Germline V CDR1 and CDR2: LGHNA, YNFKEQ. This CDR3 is CASSRHRDVYGYTF. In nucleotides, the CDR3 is TGTGCCAGCAGCCGCCACAGGGACGTCTATGGCTACACCTTC.

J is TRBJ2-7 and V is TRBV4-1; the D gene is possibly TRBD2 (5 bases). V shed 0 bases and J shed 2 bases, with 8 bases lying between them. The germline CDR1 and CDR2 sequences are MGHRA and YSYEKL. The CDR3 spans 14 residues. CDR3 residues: CASSQDAGTYEQYF. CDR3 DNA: TGCGCCAGCAGCCAAGATGCGGGTACCTACGAGCAGTACTTC.

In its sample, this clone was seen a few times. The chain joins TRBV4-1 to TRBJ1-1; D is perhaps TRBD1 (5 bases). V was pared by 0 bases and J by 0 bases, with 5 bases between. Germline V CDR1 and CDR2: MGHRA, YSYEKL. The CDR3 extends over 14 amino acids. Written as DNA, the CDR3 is TGCGCCAGCAGCCAAGAAGGGGTGAACACTGAAGCTTTCTTT. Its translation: CASSQEGVNTEAFF.

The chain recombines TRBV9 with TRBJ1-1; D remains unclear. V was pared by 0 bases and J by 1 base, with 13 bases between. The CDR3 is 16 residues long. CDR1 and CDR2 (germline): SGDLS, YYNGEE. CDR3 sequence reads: CASSVGAAVGNTEAFF. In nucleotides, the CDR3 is TGTGCCAGCAGCGTAGGGGCCGCCGTAGGGAACACTGAAGCTTTCTTT.

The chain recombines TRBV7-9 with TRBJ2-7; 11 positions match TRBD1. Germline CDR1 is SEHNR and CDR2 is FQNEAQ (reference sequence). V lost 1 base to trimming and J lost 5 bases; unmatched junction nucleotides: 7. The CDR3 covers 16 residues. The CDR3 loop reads CASSLDPGQGGNEQYF. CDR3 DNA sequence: TGTGCCAGCAGCTTAGACCCGGGACAGGGGGGAAACGAGCAGTACTTC.